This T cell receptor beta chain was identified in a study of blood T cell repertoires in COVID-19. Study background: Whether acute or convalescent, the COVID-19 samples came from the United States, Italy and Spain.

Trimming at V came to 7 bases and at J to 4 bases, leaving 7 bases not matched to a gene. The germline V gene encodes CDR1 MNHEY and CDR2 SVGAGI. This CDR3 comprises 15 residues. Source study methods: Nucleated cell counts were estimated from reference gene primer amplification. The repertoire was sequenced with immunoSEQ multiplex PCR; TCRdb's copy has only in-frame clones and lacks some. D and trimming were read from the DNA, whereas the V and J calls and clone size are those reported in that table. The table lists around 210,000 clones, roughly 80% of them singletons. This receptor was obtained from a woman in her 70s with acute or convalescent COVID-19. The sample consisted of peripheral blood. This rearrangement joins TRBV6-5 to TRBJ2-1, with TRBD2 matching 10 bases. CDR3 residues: CASILLAGAYNEQFF. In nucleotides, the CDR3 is TGTGCCAGCATTCTCCTAGCGGGGGCATACAATGAGCAGTTCTTC.